One sample yielded the 4 T cell receptor beta chains listed below, sequenced in a study of blood T cell repertoires in COVID-19. Measured with immunoSEQ multiplex PCR; TCRdb has only the in-frame clones, and not every one. Found here are hundreds of thousands of clones, roughly 86% of them singletons; the top ten hold approximately 7.8%. Sequenced material: peripheral blood. The receptors were sampled from a woman in her forties or fifties who had recovered from COVID-19.

V usage is TRBV5-4 and J usage is TRBJ2-7, with a tentative D call TRBD1 (5 bases). This CDR3 is built from 13 residues. V lost 9 bases to trimming and J lost 3 bases, with 16 bases between them. The germline gives CDR1 SGHNT, CDR2 YYREEE (reference sequence). CDR3 loop: CATRAGHNYEQYF. In nucleotides, the CDR3 is TGTGCCACCAGGGCAGGGCATAACTACGAGCAGTACTTC.

The chain uses TRBV28 and TRBJ1-5; D call uncertain. Between the trimmed V and J ends, which lost 1 base and 5 bases, there was a span of 15 bases. The germline V gene encodes CDR1 MDHEN and CDR2 SYDVKM. The CDR3 totals 16 residues. The CDR3 coding sequence is TGTGCCAGCAGTTTATTAAAAGCAGGATCTCATCAGCCCCAGCATTTT. Its protein product is CASSLLKAGSHQPQHF.

CDR3 DNA: TGCAGTGCTAGTAGGGGAAAACCCGGTCAGCCCCAGCATTTT. Translating gives CSASRGKPGQPQHF. The gene calls are TRBV20-1 and TRBJ1-5; weak D call: TRBD1 (5 bases). The CDR3 sequence is 14 residues long. The germline gives CDR1 DFQATT, CDR2 SNEGSKA (reference sequence). The V and J ends lost 3 bases and 6 bases respectively, with 15 bases between them.

This sequence joins TRBV11-2 and TRBJ1-2; D not resolved. Trimming removed 5 bases from V and 4 bases from J, with 14 bases in between. This CDR3 is built from 14 residues. Germline V CDR1 and CDR2: SGHAT, FQNNGV. This CDR3 reads CASSHLVLGYGYTF. CDR3 nucleotide sequence: TGTGCCAGCAGCCATCTAGTTCTCGGCTATGGCTACACCTTC. Combining the CDR3 with reference TRBV11-2 and TRBJ1-2 gives the whole variable domain EAGVAQSPRYKIIEKRQSVAFWCNPISGHATLYWYQQILGQGPKLLIQFQNNGVVDDSQLPKDRFSAERLKGVDSTLKIQPAKLEDSAVYLCASSHLVLGYGYTFGSGTRLTVV.